Presented here are 20 T cell receptor beta chains from one specimen sequenced in a study of HIV-infected children after antiretroviral therapy interruption. Noted treatment: PENTA 11 planned treatment interruption arm or continuous ART arm. A 3' RACE protocol on RNA, with unique molecular identifiers, produced the TCR library. A single record per CDR3 protein comes from TCRdb applying MiXCR to the 3' RACE reads. The sample contains approximately 95,000 distinct CDR3 sequences, about 6.3% of which appear only once. The material sequenced was CD45RA+ CD4+ T cells from PBMCs, pooled from several time points, taken from a donor given antiretroviral therapy, either interrupted or continuous. As for subset: naive CD4+ CD45RA+ CD45RO- T cells. The receptors shown here come from a pool of human donors with HIV.

This clonotype was seen repeatedly, ten times or more. The chain combines TRBV6-2 or TRBV6-3 with TRBJ2-2, with D perhaps matching TRBD1 (6 bases). The CDR3 is made up of 13 amino acids. Germline assignment: CDR1 MNHEY and CDR2 SVGEGT. Trimming took off 4 bases at V and 4 bases at J, with 7 bases between the two ends. DNA for the CDR3: TGTGCCAGCAGTTTGGACAGCACCGGGGAGCTGTTTTTT. It codes for CASSLDSTGELFF.

This clonotype was recorded a few times. J is TRBJ2-4 and V is TRBV5-1, with D unresolved. Germline V gene data show CDR1 as SGHRS and CDR2 as YFSETQ. The CDR3 has 14 residues. The V gene lost 3 bases and the J gene lost 1 base, with 8 bases spanning the gap. Written as DNA, the CDR3 is TGCGCCAGCAGCTGGACCGTGGCCAAAAACATTCAGTACTTC. Translated, it gives CASSWTVAKNIQYF.

The rearrangement links TRBV7-9 to TRBJ2-4; D not certain. Germline-derived CDR1 and CDR2 are SEHNR and FQNEAQ (reference sequence). The ends were cut back, 2 bases at V and 0 bases at J, with 14 bases in the middle. The CDR3 consists of 17 residues. The CDR3 sequence: CASSLLSGNLAKNIQYF. The CDR3 DNA sequence: TGTGCCAGCAGCTTATTATCTGGGAACCTAGCCAAAAACATTCAGTACTTC.

This clonotype has more than one count but fewer than ten. This chain connects TRBV20-1 to TRBJ1-4; 9 bases agree with TRBD1. V gave up 5 bases and J gave up 0 bases; unmatched junction bases: 13. CDR1 and CDR2 from the germline V gene are DFQATT and SNEGSKA (reference sequence). The CDR3 spans 18 residues. The CDR3 coding sequence is TGCAGTGCTTTAGGGGACAGGGTGACTTACGCAACTAATGAAAAACTGTTTTTT. Translation gives CSALGDRVTYATNEKLFF.

In its sample, this clonotype was seen many times. The gene calls are TRBV12-3 or TRBV12-4 and TRBJ2-1, with TRBD2 matching over 7 bases. This CDR3 is 15 amino acids long. Trimming took 6 bases from V and 0 from J; bases not matched to a gene: 5. CDR3 residues: CASRWGGSSYNEQFF. The CDR3 coding sequence is TGTGCCAGCAGGTGGGGCGGGAGCTCCTACAATGAGCAGTTCTTC.

This clonotype showed up many times. The CDR3 DNA sequence: TGTGCCAGCAAGGAGAACCTTTTCGTGATAATGAACACTGAAGCTTTCTTT. This codes for CASKENLFVIMNTEAFF. The rearrangement joins TRBV6-1 to TRBJ1-1, with no clear D. The V gene's germline CDR1 is MNHNS and CDR2 SASEGT. V lost 7 bases and J lost 0, with 21 bases in between. This CDR3 is built from 17 residues.

A few counts support this clonotype. CDR3 DNA sequence: TGCGCCAGCAAATCGGCTAGCGGGACCTACGAGCAGTACTTC. Protein product: CASKSASGTYEQYF. The chain couples TRBV5-1 to TRBJ2-7; 9 bases fit TRBD2. Per the germline V gene, CDR1 is SGHRS and CDR2 is YFSETQ. V lost 6 bases to trimming and J lost 2 bases; unmatched junction nucleotides: 6. The CDR3 length is 14 residues.

In its sample, this clonotype was seen many times. This chain uses TRBV20-1 with TRBJ2-7; 7 bases fit TRBD1. The ends lost 3 bases at V and 3 bases at J; junction bases unmatched: 2. Germline assignment: CDR1 DFQATT and CDR2 SNEGSKA (reference sequence). The CDR3 sequence is 12 residues long. In nucleotides, the CDR3 is TGCAGTGCTAGCCGACAGGGCTACGAGCAGTACTTC. Residues: CSASRQGYEQYF.

The V and J genes are TRBV29-1 and TRBJ2-7, with TRBD1 as a possible D gene (6 bases). Trimming stripped 4 bases from V and 0 bases from J, with 13 bases between. There are 14 residues in the CDR3. Germline CDR1 is SQVTM and CDR2 is ANQGSEA. The DNA of the CDR3 is TGCAGCGTTGGGGGGCTGTTGAGCTCCTACGAGCAGTACTTC. Translating gives CSVGGLLSSYEQYF.

This clonotype was detected ten times or more. The chain joins TRBV5-1 to TRBJ2-1, with TRBD1 identical over 8 bases. The CDR3 runs to 15 residues. Trimming removed 2 bases from V and 1 base from J; junction bases left unmatched: 2. Germline lookup yields CDR1 SGHRS and CDR2 YFSETQ. CDR3 nucleotides: TGCGCCAGCAGCTTCCGGACAGGGTCCTACAATGAGCAGTTCTTC. The encoded protein is CASSFRTGSYNEQFF.

This sequence joins TRBV9 and TRBJ1-1; D is possibly TRBD1 (5 bases). Trimming stripped 4 bases from V and 1 base from J, with 11 bases between. The CDR3 sequence is 14 residues long. The germline CDR1 and CDR2 sequences are SGDLS and YYNGEE. The CDR3 DNA sequence: TGTGCCAGCAGCTTAGACAGCAAGAACACTGAAGCTTTCTTT. Residues: CASSLDSKNTEAFF. The full variable domain, its missing parts supplied by reference TRBV9 and TRBJ1-1, is DSGVTQTPKHLITATGQRVTLRCSPRSGDLSVYWYQQSLDQGLQFLIQYYNGEERAKGNILERFSAQQFPDLHSELNLSSLELGDSALYFCASSLDSKNTEAFFGQGTRLTVV.

This clonotype came up many times. The chain employs TRBV6-6 and TRBJ2-5; 7 nucleotides line up with TRBD1. Germline V gives CDR1 MNHNY, CDR2 SVGAGI (reference sequence). The CDR3 covers 13 residues. Germline trimming cut 8 bases from V and 4 bases from J; bases unmatched to any gene: 7. CDR3 sequence (DNA): TGTGCCAGCGGACAGGACCACCCAGAGACCCAGTACTTC. Residues: CASGQDHPETQYF.

This clonotype was counted ten times or more. The V gene is TRBV5-1, the J gene TRBJ2-3; 10 bases map to TRBD2. V lost 7 bases, J lost 5 bases, and 10 bases stayed unmatched. CDR1 is SGHRS and CDR2 is YFSETQ in the germline V gene. The CDR3 extends over 15 amino acids. The chain's CDR3 is CASGERGGKGDTQYF. As DNA, the CDR3 is TGCGCCAGCGGAGAGCGGGGGGGCAAAGGAGATACGCAGTATTTT. Full variable domain (remainder filled in from reference TRBV5-1 and TRBJ2-3): KAGVTQTPRYLIKTRGQQVTLSCSPISGHRSVSWYQQTPGQGLQFLFEYFSETQRNKGNFPGRFSGRQFSNSRSEMNVSTLELGDSALYLCASGERGGKGDTQYFGPGTRLTVL.

This clonotype was seen ten or more times. The rearrangement links TRBV6-7 to TRBJ1-2, with unresolved D. TRBV6-7 is noted as an ORF with a role that remains uncertain. Trimming removed 2 bases from V and 7 bases from J, with 20 bases in between. The CDR3 is 16 residues long. CDR3 in amino acids: CASSYVITEEILGYTF. DNA for the CDR3: TGTGCCAGCAGTTACGTTATCACGGAAGAGATCCTTGGCTACACCTTC.

This chain joins TRBV7-9 and TRBJ1-2, with TRBD1 identical over 8 bases. The CDR3 extends over 16 amino acids. Germline V lookup: CDR1 SEHNR, CDR2 FQNEAQ (reference sequence). The trim removed 1 base at V and 6 bases at J, leaving 10 bases unmatched. The CDR3 bases are TGTGCCAGCAGCTTAGAGGTGACAGGGGTACGAGATGGCTACACCTTC. It translates to CASSLEVTGVRDGYTF.

This clonotype was detected many times. The rearrangement joins TRBV5-8 to TRBJ2-6; D is unclear. V was shortened by 4 bases and J by 0 bases, with 20 bases between the two germline ends. The CDR3 consists of 19 residues. Germline-derived CDR1 and CDR2 are SGHTS and YDEGEE. CDR3 DNA sequence: TGTGCCAGCAGCAGGAAACAGCTACCAGTGGGCTCTGGGGCCAACGTCCTGACTTTC. It codes for CASSRKQLPVGSGANVLTF.

This clonotype was observed at least ten times. This sequence joins TRBV11-3 and TRBJ2-2; D is unresolved. V lost 4 bases and J lost 5, with 5 bases in between. The germline V gene encodes CDR1 SGHNT and CDR2 YENEEA. The CDR3 is made up of 12 amino acids. CDR3 sequence: CASSYQTGELFF. CDR3 sequence (DNA): TGTGCCAGCAGCTACCAAACCGGGGAGCTGTTTTTT.

In this sample, this clonotype turned up a few times. The chain is built from TRBV2 and TRBJ1-6, with D unclear. The CDR3 loop spans 13 amino acids. In germline, CDR1 is SNHLY, CDR2 FYNNEI. The V end was cut by 8 bases, the J end by 9 bases, with 14 bases between. The CDR3 sequence: CASRVLLGSPLHF. The CDR3 DNA reads TGTGCCAGCCGTGTGCTATTGGGTTCACCCCTCCACTTT.

This clonotype was picked up many times. The genes are TRBV5-5 and TRBJ2-1; 10 bases match TRBD1. The ends lost 5 bases at V and 5 bases at J; junction bases unmatched: 4. The CDR3 runs to 14 residues. Germline V gene lookup returns CDR1 SGHKS and CDR2 YYEKEE (reference sequence). CDR3 bases: TGTGCCAGCAGTTCCGGGACAGGGGACAATGAGCAGTTCTTC. Translation gives CASSSGTGDNEQFF.

This clonotype was seen ten or more times. J is TRBJ2-6 and V is TRBV5-1, with 7 nucleotides matching TRBD2. The CDR3 contains 17 residues. CDR1 is SGHRS and CDR2 is YFSETQ in the germline V gene. The J segment lost 2 bases and the V segment lost 3 bases, leaving 8 bases of the junction unmatched. Here the CDR3 reads CASSSAAGGTGANVLTF. In nucleotides, the CDR3 is TGCGCCAGCAGCTCGGCCGCCGGGGGGACTGGGGCCAACGTCCTGACTTTC.